This T cell receptor beta chain came from a study of blood T cell repertoires in COVID-19. About the study: Both acute and convalescent COVID-19 samples were obtained from the United States, Italy and Spain. PBMCs, B-cell-depleted T cells, or T cells were the source of the cDNA or gDNA that made up the material.

Study processing details: Reference gene primer amplification gave estimated nucleated cell counts. Data came from immunoSEQ multiplex PCR; TCRdb stores just in-frame clones and leaves some out. V, J and clone size reflect that table, while D and trimming were determined from the DNA. The repertoire holds roughly 150,000 clones, with 86% as singletons. The source is a woman between 70 and 85 years old with acute or convalescent COVID-19. The sequencing sample was made of peripheral blood.

For the CDR3, the DNA is TGTGCCAGCAAAAATGACATAAACACTGAAGCTTTCTTT. Its protein product is CASKNDINTEAFF. This sequence joins TRBV2 and TRBJ1-1; D is undetermined. V lost 7 bases and J 2 bases, leaving 11 bases between the germline ends. CDR3 length: 13 residues. The germline V gene has CDR1 SNHLY and CDR2 FYNNEI.